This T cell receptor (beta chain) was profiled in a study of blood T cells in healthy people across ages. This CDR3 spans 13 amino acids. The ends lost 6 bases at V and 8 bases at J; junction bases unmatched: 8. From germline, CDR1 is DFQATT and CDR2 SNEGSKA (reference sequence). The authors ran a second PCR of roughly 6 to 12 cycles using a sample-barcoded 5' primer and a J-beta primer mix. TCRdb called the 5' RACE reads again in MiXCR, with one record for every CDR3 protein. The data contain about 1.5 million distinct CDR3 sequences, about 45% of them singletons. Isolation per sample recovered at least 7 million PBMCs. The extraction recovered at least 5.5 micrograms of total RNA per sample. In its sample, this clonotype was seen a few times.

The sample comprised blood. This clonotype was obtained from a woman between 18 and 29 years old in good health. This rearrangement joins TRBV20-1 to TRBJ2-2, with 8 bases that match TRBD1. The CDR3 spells CSAPDRATGELFF. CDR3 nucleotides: TGCAGTGCACCGGACAGGGCAACTGGGGAGCTGTTTTTT.